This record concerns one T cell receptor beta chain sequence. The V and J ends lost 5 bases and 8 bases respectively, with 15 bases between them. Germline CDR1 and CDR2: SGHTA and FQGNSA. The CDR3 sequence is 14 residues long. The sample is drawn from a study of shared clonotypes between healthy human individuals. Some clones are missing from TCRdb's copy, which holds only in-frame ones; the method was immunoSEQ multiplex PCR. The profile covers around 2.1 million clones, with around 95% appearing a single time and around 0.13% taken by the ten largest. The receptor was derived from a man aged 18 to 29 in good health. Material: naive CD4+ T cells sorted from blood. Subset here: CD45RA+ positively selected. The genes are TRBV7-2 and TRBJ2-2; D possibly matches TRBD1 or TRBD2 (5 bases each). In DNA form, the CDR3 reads TGTGCCAGCAGCCGTGGGGGTCGTCCGGGGGAGCTGTTTTTT. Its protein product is CASSRGGRPGELFF.